Below are 22 T cell receptor beta chains sequenced from a single sample in a study of blood T cell repertoires in COVID-19. Clones were read by immunoSEQ multiplex PCR, and TCRdb kept only the in-frame ones, dropping some. The sample lists about 340,000 clones, 86% occurring once. Source material: peripheral blood. The receptors come from a woman aged 55-70 years with COVID-19, enrolled during active disease.

The CDR3, as DNA: TGTGCCATCAGTGAGTTCCAAGGGGCGAACACCGGGGAGCTGTTTTTT. Its protein product is CAISEFQGANTGELFF. This chain uses TRBV10-3 with TRBJ2-2; D is perhaps TRBD1 (5 bases). With 1 base removed from V and 0 bases from J, the gap between germline ends came to 9 bases. CDR1 and CDR2 from the germline V gene are ENHRY and SYGVKD. The CDR3 totals 16 residues.

The J gene is TRBJ1-2, the V gene TRBV7-8; D uncertain. This CDR3 comprises 13 residues. Per germline, CDR1 SGHVS and CDR2 FQNEAQ. Trimming took off 1 base at V and 6 bases at J, with 9 bases between the two ends. CDR3 residues: CASSLVATNGYTF. The DNA for the CDR3 is TGTGCCAGCAGCTTAGTGGCGACTAATGGCTACACCTTC.

This rearrangement joins TRBV27 to TRBJ2-7; 10 bases map to TRBD1. V dropped 5 bases and J dropped 3; count of bases not matched to a gene: 16. CDR3 length: 18 amino acids. Germline V gene data show CDR1 as MNHEY and CDR2 as SMNVEV (reference sequence). CDR3 sequence (DNA): TGTGCCAGCAGTCTCGGCGCCGGGACAGGGGTCAGAAGCTACGAGCAGTACTTC. Translated, it gives CASSLGAGTGVRSYEQYF.

The chain is built from TRBV27 and TRBJ2-7; no definite D call. This CDR3 has 16 residues. Germline V CDR1 and CDR2: MNHEY, SMNVEV (reference sequence). V was cut by 6 bases and J by 5 bases, with 23 bases left in between. The CDR3 is CASRALTFPSTHEQYF. DNA for the CDR3: TGTGCCAGCAGAGCCTTAACGTTCCCTAGTACCCACGAGCAGTACTTC.

The chain has TRBV18 and TRBJ2-5; D not certain. The germline CDR1 and CDR2 sequences are KGHSH and LQKENI. This CDR3 is built from 17 residues. Trimming cost V 1 base and J 0 bases, with 15 bases left between them. This chain's CDR3 is CASSPRSSSLYQETQYF. The CDR3 region has the DNA TGTGCCAGCTCACCACGGAGTTCCTCCCTTTACCAAGAGACCCAGTACTTC.

V gene TRBV29-1 combines with J gene TRBJ1-2; 7 bases are shared with TRBD1. The length of the CDR3 is 12 residues. Per germline, CDR1 SQVTM and CDR2 ANQGSEA. The CDR3 DNA reads TGCACGATACAGGGGAATCATCCTGGCTACACCTTC. As protein: CTIQGNHPGYTF.

In its sample, this clone was seen many times. The chain has TRBV30 and TRBJ1-1; tentative D call: TRBD1 (5 bases). The CDR3 is 12 residues long. CDR1 is GTSNPN and CDR2 is SVGIG in the germline V gene (reference sequence). V gave up 3 bases and J gave up 11 bases, with 16 bases separating them. The CDR3 nucleotides are TGTGCCTGGAGCGTAAGGACAACCTCTGCTTTCTTT. This codes for CAWSVRTTSAFF.

The chain recombines TRBV29-1 with TRBJ2-7; 7 nucleotides match TRBD2. CDR3 size: 14 residues. The V gene end was trimmed by 4 bases and the J gene end by 2 bases; junction bases not matched to a gene: 8. Germline assignment: CDR1 SQVTM and CDR2 ANQGSEA. The CDR3 sequence is CSVASPGLTYEQYF. The CDR3 region has the DNA TGCAGCGTTGCCTCACCGGGACTAACCTACGAGCAGTACTTC.

This chain's CDR3 is CASSQQVNTEAFF. The CDR3 nucleotides are TGTGCCAGCAGCCAACAGGTGAACACTGAAGCTTTCTTT. The chain joins TRBV14 to TRBJ1-1; unclear D gene. Germline assignment: CDR1 SGHDN and CDR2 FVKESK. V was cut by 2 bases and J by 0 bases, with 4 bases left in between. This CDR3 has 13 residues.

The table lists this clone with many counts. Different DNA sequences within this sample yield the same CDR3. The J gene is TRBJ1-5, the V gene TRBV18; D remains unclear. This CDR3 spans 13 amino acids. Germline V gene lookup returns CDR1 KGHSH and CDR2 LQKENI. The V end was cut by 2 bases, the J end by 5 bases, with 7 bases between. The CDR3 reads CASSPSGDQPQHF. CDR3 DNA sequence: TGTGCCAGCTCACCATCGGGAGATCAGCCCCAGCATTTT.

This clone turned up a few times. CDR3: CASSYGGVMNTEAFF. CDR3 bases: TGTGCCAGCTCATACGGGGGTGTCATGAACACTGAAGCTTTCTTT. This rearrangement joins TRBV18 to TRBJ1-1; the D gene is possibly TRBD1 (5 bases). The germline V gene encodes CDR1 KGHSH and CDR2 LQKENI. Trimming took 5 bases from V and 0 from J, leaving 13 bases between them. CDR3 length equals 15 residues. The whole variable domain, remainder taken from reference TRBV18 and TRBJ1-1, is NAGVMQNPRHLVRRRGQEARLRCSPMKGHSHVYWYRQLPEEGLKFMVYLQKENIIDESGMPKERFSAEFPKEGPSILRIQQVVRGDSAAYFCASSYGGVMNTEAFFGQGTRLTVV.

About this clone itself: The sample carries other DNA sequences with the same CDR3. V is TRBV6-5 and J is TRBJ2-7; perhaps TRBD2 as D (5 bases). The V gene's germline CDR1 is MNHEY and CDR2 SVGAGI. Trimming took off 0 bases at V and 3 bases at J, with 9 bases between the two ends. The CDR3 has 14 amino acids. CDR3 sequence (DNA): TGTGCCAGCAGTTACTCGAGTGGGAGCTACGAGCAGTACTTC. This translates into CASSYSSGSYEQYF.

This chain links TRBV12-5 with TRBJ1-2; D remains unclear. The germline gives CDR1 LGHNT, CDR2 FRNRAP. There are 16 residues in the CDR3. V lost 1 base and J 0 bases, leaving 12 bases between the germline ends. The CDR3 protein is CASGLGFYDTNYGYTF. In DNA, the CDR3 is TGTGCTAGTGGTTTGGGATTCTATGATACTAACTATGGCTACACCTTC.

This clone has a handful of counts. The rearrangement joins TRBV6-5 to TRBJ2-7, with D possibly TRBD1 on 5 matching bases. The CDR3 is made up of 15 amino acids. The V gene's germline CDR1 is MNHEY and CDR2 SVGAGI. The V end lost 5 bases, the J end lost 2 bases, and 16 bases lay between the germline ends. The CDR3 protein is CASSKQESRAYEQYF. The CDR3 nucleotides are TGTGCCAGCAGTAAACAGGAGAGCCGGGCCTACGAGCAGTACTTC.

The chain couples TRBV18 to TRBJ2-5, with D unclear. CDR1 and CDR2 (germline): KGHSH, LQKENI. V was cut by 2 bases and J by 6 bases, with 22 bases left in between. The CDR3 length is 17 residues. The CDR3 DNA reads as TGTGCCAGCTCACCAACCCTTACTGCCCCCAAGAAACAGACCCAGTACTTC. It translates to CASSPTLTAPKKQTQYF.

This rearrangement joins TRBV6-6 to TRBJ1-3; 7 nucleotides agree with TRBD1. The CDR3 extends over 15 amino acids. Trimming removed 6 bases from V and 0 bases from J; junction bases left unmatched: 5. CDR1 and CDR2 (germline): MNHNY, SVGAGI (reference sequence). This chain's CDR3 is CASSRTGNSGNTIYF. CDR3 in DNA: TGTGCCAGCAGCCGGACAGGAAACTCTGGAAACACCATATATTTT.

V and J are TRBV7-2 and TRBJ2-7; D not resolved. Germline assignment: CDR1 SGHTA and CDR2 FQGNSA. The CDR3 has 12 residues. The ends were cut back, 5 bases at V and 12 bases at J, with 17 bases in the middle. The CDR3 coding sequence is TGTGCCAGCAGCCCCGCGGCCACCAAGTGGTACTTC. Translating gives CASSPAATKWYF.

The rearrangement links TRBV7-2 to TRBJ1-2; the match to TRBD1 covers 8 bases. The V and J ends lost 5 bases and 4 bases, in that order; junction bases with no gene match: 9. The CDR3 has 15 residues. Germline CDR1 reads SGHTA; CDR2 reads FQGNSA. CDR3 amino acids: CASSPEDRGLYGYTF. The DNA of the CDR3 is TGTGCCAGCAGCCCCGAAGACAGGGGCCTCTATGGCTACACCTTC.

This chain links TRBV5-1 with TRBJ2-5, with TRBD2 matching 10 bases. The V gene end was trimmed by 3 bases and the J gene end by 7 bases; junction bases not matched to a gene: 12. In germline, CDR1 is SGHRS, CDR2 YFSETQ. The CDR3 contains 16 residues. The CDR3 DNA reads TGCGCCAGCAGCTCCCGGAGTAGCGGGGGGAAGGGGACCCAGTACTTC. This encodes CASSSRSSGGKGTQYF.

This chain joins TRBV5-6 and TRBJ2-1; TRBD2 is a possible D gene (5 bases). The V gene lost 7 bases and the J gene lost 7 bases, with 18 bases spanning the gap. There are 14 residues in the CDR3. Germline values: CDR1 SGHDT, CDR2 YYEEEE. CDR3 bases: TGTGCCAGCCAGGATACCGGGATCCTAAATGAGCAGTTCTTC. Encoded protein: CASQDTGILNEQFF.

The rearrangement uses TRBV4-1 and TRBJ2-1; 8 bases agree with TRBD2. This CDR3 has 17 residues. CDR1 and CDR2 (germline): MGHRA, YSYEKL. Trimming removed 1 base from V and 4 bases from J; junction bases left unmatched: 9. CDR3 in amino acids: CASSQVLRGALYNEQFF. CDR3 nucleotide sequence: TGCGCCAGCAGCCAAGTTTTGCGGGGGGCGTTATACAATGAGCAGTTCTTC.

Here the CDR3 reads CASSTEGARSYGYTF. The CDR3 DNA sequence: TGTGCCAGTAGTACCGAGGGGGCGCGGAGCTATGGCTACACCTTC. The chain recombines TRBV19 with TRBJ1-2; 7 bases match TRBD1. Trimming removed 4 bases from V and 4 bases from J; junction bases left unmatched: 9. The CDR3 extends over 15 amino acids. The V gene's germline CDR1 is LNHDA and CDR2 SQIVND (reference sequence).